The 12 T cell receptor beta chains in this list originate from one sample, sequenced in a study of pediatric ulcerative colitis. The protocol was immunoSEQ multiplex PCR, while the TCRdb copy is restricted to in-frame clones and leaves out a portion. Altogether approximately 60,000 clones are present, approximately 87% being singletons, with the ten largest covering about 3.5%. Source material: blood. Receptors originate from a boy aged 5-17 years with severe ulcerative colitis.

CDR3 sequence (DNA): TGTGCCTGGAGTGTACACGATCATAGCAATCAGCCCCAGCATTTT. Its protein is CAWSVHDHSNQPQHF. This chain joins TRBV30 and TRBJ1-5; D remains ambiguous. V lost 0 bases and J 0 bases, leaving 9 bases between the germline ends. Germline CDR1 reads GTSNPN; CDR2 reads SVGIG (reference sequence). The CDR3 runs 15 residues. The full variable domain, completed using reference TRBV30 and TRBJ1-5, is SQTIHQWPATLVQPVGSPLSLECTVEGTSNPNLYWYRQAAGRGLQLLFYSVGIGQISSEVPQNLSASRPQDRQFILSSKKLLLSDSGFYLCAWSVHDHSNQPQHFGDGTRLSIL.

There are a few counts of this clone. The chain joins TRBV2 to TRBJ2-1; 8 bases are shared with TRBD2. CDR1 is SNHLY, CDR2 FYNNEI, per germline. The V and J ends lost 6 bases and 7 bases, in that order; junction bases with no gene match: 11. The CDR3 is 15 residues long. CDR3: CASRQLAGIGNEQFF. The CDR3 DNA follows: TGTGCCAGCAGACAATTAGCGGGAATTGGTAATGAGCAGTTCTTC.

The chain is built from TRBV5-1 and TRBJ1-1; D gene uncertain. Germline V gene lookup returns CDR1 SGHRS and CDR2 YFSETQ. CDR3 length: 13 amino acids. With 0 bases removed from V and 8 bases from J, the gap between germline ends came to 11 bases. In DNA form, the CDR3 reads TGCGCCAGCAGCTTGGAATCGGATCTGGAAGCTTTCTTT. Its translation is CASSLESDLEAFF.

The chain links TRBV7-2 to TRBJ2-1; no clear D gene. Germline assignment: CDR1 SGHTA and CDR2 FQGNSA. Trimming cost V 0 bases and J 0 bases, with 6 bases left between them. This CDR3 is 15 amino acids long. CDR3 in DNA: TGTGCCAGCAGCTTAGCTGCCAACTCCTACAATGAGCAGTTCTTC. Translating gives CASSLAANSYNEQFF.

This chain connects TRBV5-6 to TRBJ2-4, with D tentatively TRBD1 (5 bases). This CDR3 has 19 residues. The V end was cut by 0 bases, the J end by 0 bases, with 19 bases between. Germline V gene sequence: CDR1 SGHDT, CDR2 YYEEEE. The DNA of the CDR3 is TGTGCCAGCAGCTTGGTGCGGACAAGGGGTTTGGGAGCCAAAAACATTCAGTACTTC. Translated: CASSLVRTRGLGAKNIQYF.

This clone was found a few times. The rearrangement joins TRBV30 to TRBJ1-2; TRBD1 matches at 8 bases. Germline V gives CDR1 GTSNPN, CDR2 SVGIG (reference sequence). The CDR3 is made up of 13 amino acids. With 3 bases clipped from V and 8 bases from J, the junction kept 8 bases outside the gene matches. The CDR3 loop is CAWSQDRGQGYTF. DNA for the CDR3: TGTGCCTGGAGCCAAGACAGGGGTCAGGGCTACACCTTC.

The rearrangement links TRBV5-4 to TRBJ2-7; TRBD2 aligns across 11 bases. CDR3 length: 15 residues. In germline, CDR1 is SGHNT, CDR2 YYREEE (reference sequence). The trim removed 1 base at V and 3 bases at J, leaving 3 bases unmatched. This CDR3 reads CASSLLTSGIYEQYF. Written as DNA, the CDR3 is TGTGCCAGCAGCTTGTTGACTAGCGGGATCTACGAGCAGTACTTC.

This chain joins TRBV27 and TRBJ2-2; TRBD2 might be the D (5 bases). The germline CDR1 and CDR2 sequences are MNHEY and SMNVEV (reference sequence). V lost 6 bases, J lost 6 bases, and 8 bases lay in between. The CDR3 consists of 12 residues. CDR3 loop: CASRLVPGELFF. Here the CDR3 DNA reads TGTGCCAGCAGACTAGTACCCGGGGAGCTGTTTTTT.

This rearrangement joins TRBV5-1 to TRBJ1-5, with D possibly being TRBD1 (5 bases). Germline V gives CDR1 SGHRS, CDR2 YFSETQ. V shed 0 bases and J shed 7 bases, with 14 bases lying between them. This CDR3 has 15 amino acids. The CDR3 nucleotides read TGCGCCAGCAGCTTGGAAGGGCAGGGAGGGCAGCCCCAGCATTTT. This encodes CASSLEGQGGQPQHF.

This sequence joins TRBV15 and TRBJ1-1, with TRBD1 as a possible D gene (5 bases). V shed 0 bases and J shed 6 bases, with 11 bases lying between them. The CDR3 consists of 14 residues. The germline gives CDR1 LNHNV, CDR2 YYDKDF (reference sequence). The CDR3 sequence: CATSRDRTGPEAFF. CDR3 DNA sequence: TGTGCCACCAGCAGAGATCGGACGGGGCCTGAAGCTTTCTTT.

This rearrangement joins TRBV4-3 to TRBJ2-6, with no clear D. V shed 0 bases and J shed 0 bases, with 6 bases lying between them. Germline V CDR1 and CDR2: LGHNA, YSLEER. CDR3 length: 16 residues. The CDR3 region has the DNA TGCGCCAGCAGCCAAGATGCATTCTCTGGGGCCAACGTCCTGACTTTC. Residues: CASSQDAFSGANVLTF.

V usage is TRBV6-6 and J usage is TRBJ2-5, with D perhaps matching TRBD1 (7 bases). The length of the CDR3 is 14 residues. Germline CDR1 MNHNY, CDR2 SVGAGI (reference sequence). Trimming took off 5 bases at V and 5 bases at J, with 15 bases between the two ends. CDR3 coding DNA: TGTGCCAGCAGTGATAGCGGAGGGGGCGAGACCCAGTACTTC. Its protein product is CASSDSGGGETQYF.